This TCR beta chain stems from a study of early T cells in non-severe SARS-CoV-2 infection. MiXCR, run by TCRdb on the 5' RACE reads, gives a single entry per CDR3 protein. The sample has more than 70,000 distinct CDR3 sequences; roughly 10% are singletons. The V segment lost 6 bases and the J segment 4 bases; nucleotides outside the gene matches: 5. The CDR3 totals 14 residues. The germline V gene encodes CDR1 SNHLY and CDR2 FYNNEI. This clonotype was counted ten times or more. Material: whole blood, obtained at baseline. This TCR was recovered from an adult who was a healthcare worker with PCR-confirmed SARS-CoV-2 infection or an uninfected control (not recorded which). This chain joins TRBV2 and TRBJ2-2; 7 bases are a match to TRBD1. The chain's CDR3 is CASRETGRTGELFF. The DNA for the CDR3 is TGTGCCAGCAGGGAGACAGGGCGCACCGGGGAGCTGTTTTTT.